Listed here are 21 T cell receptor beta chains from one sample, sequenced in a study of blood T cells in healthy people across ages. Then a second PCR, running about 6 to 11 cycles, was carried out with a sample-barcoded 5' primer and a J-beta primer mix. TCRdb independently ran MiXCR on the 5' RACE reads; one entry per CDR3 protein. The sample includes about 1.8 million distinct CDR3 sequences, just under 50% of them seen just once. Sequenced: blood. These receptors were collected from a woman aged 40-49 years in good health.

The chain carries TRBV6-5 and TRBJ2-1, with a possible D match to TRBD1 (6 bases). The CDR3 sequence is 16 residues long. Germline values: CDR1 MNHEY, CDR2 SVGAGI. The germline V and J ends were trimmed by 0 bases and 9 bases, with 18 bases remaining between them. Written as DNA, the CDR3 is TGTGCCAGCAGTTACTCGGTGGGGGCTGGCAGGCCTGAGCAGTTCTTC. This translates into CASSYSVGAGRPEQFF.

This chain connects TRBV6-1 to TRBJ2-6; maybe TRBD2 (5 bases). Germline CDR1 MNHNS, CDR2 SASEGT. Trimming left V 2 bases short and J 3 bases short, with 23 bases between. The length of the CDR3 is 20 residues. CDR3 residues: CASSESHGLAPIFGANVLTF. Written as DNA, the CDR3 is TGTGCCAGCAGTGAATCCCATGGGCTAGCTCCTATCTTTGGGGCCAACGTCCTGACTTTC.

The sample holds a few counts of this clonotype. This sequence joins TRBV29-1 and TRBJ2-5; a weak D match, TRBD1 (5 bases). The CDR3 loop spans 13 amino acids. The germline CDR1 and CDR2 sequences are SQVTM and ANQGSEA. The ends were cut back, 5 bases at V and 1 base at J, with 11 bases in the middle. In DNA form, the CDR3 reads TGCAGCGTTCCTGACAGAACCCAAGAGACCCAGTACTTC. This sequence encodes CSVPDRTQETQYF.

The chain is built from TRBV5-1 and TRBJ2-5, with D perhaps matching TRBD2 (6 bases). This CDR3 contains 14 residues. Germline CDR1 reads SGHRS; CDR2 reads YFSETQ. Trimming took 0 bases from V and 5 from J, leaving 11 bases between them. For the CDR3, the DNA is TGCGCCAGCAGCTTGGACGGGAGAACGGAGACCCAGTACTTC. This gives the protein CASSLDGRTETQYF.

The V gene is TRBV28, the J gene TRBJ2-1, with D maybe TRBD1 (5 bases). There are 14 residues in the CDR3. Deletions cut 4 bases from V and 0 bases from J, with 7 bases between. Germline V lookup: CDR1 MDHEN, CDR2 SYDVKM. The CDR3 DNA reads TGTGCCAGCAGTTCAGGGTACTCCTACAATGAGCAGTTCTTC. It codes for CASSSGYSYNEQFF.

This clonotype was seen a handful of times. This chain links TRBV7-2 with TRBJ2-7; 9 bases align to TRBD2. This CDR3 has 15 amino acids. The V segment lost 4 bases and the J segment 3 bases; nucleotides outside the gene matches: 7. Germline V gene sequence: CDR1 SGHTA, CDR2 FQGNSA. CDR3 sequence (DNA): TGTGCCAGCAGCTCCAGGACTAGCGACCTCTACGAGCAGTACTTC. The encoded protein is CASSSRTSDLYEQYF.

The CDR3 loop reads CASSPWRVAGYTDTQYF. The CDR3 DNA sequence: TGTGCCAGCAGCCCCTGGCGGGTAGCGGGGTACACAGATACGCAGTATTTT. The chain couples TRBV7-2 to TRBJ2-3; 8 bases are a match to TRBD2. The CDR3 loop spans 17 amino acids. The J segment lost 2 bases and the V segment lost 5 bases, leaving 12 bases of the junction unmatched. From germline, CDR1 is SGHTA and CDR2 FQGNSA.

The chain uses TRBV7-3 and TRBJ2-1; the match to TRBD2 covers 10 bases. Germline lookup yields CDR1 SGHTA and CDR2 FQGTGA. The CDR3 is made up of 16 amino acids. The V segment lost 4 bases and the J segment 3 bases; nucleotides outside the gene matches: 6. The CDR3 region has the DNA TGTGCCAGCAGCTCTGGCCTAGCGGGGGTCTACAATGAGCAGTTCTTC. Amino acids: CASSSGLAGVYNEQFF.

This clonotype was picked up a small number of times. The chain couples TRBV12-3 or TRBV12-4 to TRBJ2-1, with TRBD1 matching over 7 bases. Trimming at V came to 6 bases and at J to 0 bases, leaving 8 bases not matched to a gene. The CDR3 consists of 16 residues. CDR3 sequence: CASSPGTDVSYNEQFF. CDR3 nucleotide sequence: TGTGCCAGCAGCCCCGGGACAGACGTCTCCTACAATGAGCAGTTCTTC.

The chain combines TRBV7-9 with TRBJ2-3; 12 nucleotides line up with TRBD2. This CDR3 is built from 17 residues. Trimming at V came to 5 bases and at J to 2 bases, leaving 8 bases not matched to a gene. Germline CDR1 SEHNR, CDR2 FQNEAQ (reference sequence). CDR3 region: CASSSRLAGAITDTQYF. The CDR3 bases are TGTGCCAGCAGCAGTCGACTAGCGGGGGCCATCACAGATACGCAGTATTTT.

V gene TRBV7-8 combines with J gene TRBJ2-7; 7 positions match TRBD1. The CDR3 covers 15 residues. V trimming: 2 bases; J trimming: 3 bases; junction bases outside the gene matches: 7. Germline loops: CDR1 SGHVS, CDR2 FQNEAQ. The DNA of the CDR3 is TGTGCCAGCAGCTTAAATGAGGGGGCCTTCTACGAGCAGTACTTC. It is translated as CASSLNEGAFYEQYF.

This clonotype was picked up one time. The rearrangement links TRBV11-2 to TRBJ1-2; 9 bases are shared with TRBD1. The CDR3 consists of 16 residues. Germline V gene sequence: CDR1 SGHAT, CDR2 FQNNGV. Germline trimming cut 0 bases from V and 7 bases from J; bases unmatched to any gene: 9. CDR3 region: CASSLDRRDRAGGYTF. The CDR3, as DNA: TGTGCCAGCAGCTTAGATCGTCGGGACAGGGCGGGTGGCTACACCTTC.

J is TRBJ2-1 and V is TRBV6-1; D gene unclear. The germline CDR1 and CDR2 sequences are MNHNS and SASEGT. CDR3 length: 14 amino acids. V was trimmed by 2 bases and J by 7 bases, leaving 12 bases between them. The CDR3 is CASSEFQRRNEQFF. DNA of the CDR3: TGTGCCAGCAGTGAATTTCAGCGCAGAAATGAGCAGTTCTTC.

A few counts support this clonotype. This chain connects TRBV6-2 or TRBV6-3 to TRBJ2-7, with D perhaps TRBD2 (5 bases). This CDR3 is 15 amino acids long. V was trimmed by 2 bases and J by 0 bases, leaving 11 bases between them. Germline V lookup: CDR1 MNHEY, CDR2 SVGEGT. The CDR3 loop is CASSYRGINSYEQYF. In DNA form, the CDR3 reads TGTGCCAGCAGTTACCGGGGAATCAACTCCTACGAGCAGTACTTC.

V and J are TRBV4-2 and TRBJ2-1, with D maybe TRBD2 (7 bases). The CDR3 totals 18 residues. V gave up 2 bases and J gave up 1 base, with 18 bases separating them. Looked up from germline, CDR1 is LGHNA and CDR2 is YNFKEQ. DNA for the CDR3: TGTGCCAGCAGCCAAAAGCCTATAGGGGGGGTGTCCTACAATGAGCAGTTCTTC. Protein: CASSQKPIGGVSYNEQFF.

As regards this clonotype: One junction end does not reproduce the germline sequence, and a read error may be involved. The chain carries TRBV20-1 and TRBJ1-2; no definite D call. This CDR3 spans 11 amino acids. The germline gives CDR1 DFQATT, CDR2 SNEGSKA (reference sequence). The CDR3, as DNA: TGCAGTGCTAGGGTGCACTACGGCTACACCTTC. Its translation: CSARVHYGYTF.

About this clonotype itself: Because the CDR3's place on the DNA is in doubt, the DNA is left out and the CDR3 is given as listed by TCRdb. The rearrangement uses TRBV4-1 and TRBJ2-3; the D segment call TRBD1 is taken from the table without a DNA check. The CDR3 length equals 17 residues, ends included. Germline CDR1 and CDR2: MGHRA and YSYEKL. CDR3 sequence: CASSQGFGQGIPDTRYF.

This clonotype was counted a few times. This chain connects TRBV7-2 to TRBJ2-7; TRBD2 matches at 11 bases. This CDR3 contains 15 residues. With V trimmed by 2 bases and J by 6 bases, 6 bases remained unmatched. The germline gives CDR1 SGHTA, CDR2 FQGNSA. CDR3: CASSLPGLAAFEQYF. The CDR3 bases are TGTGCCAGCAGCTTACCGGGACTAGCGGCCTTCGAGCAGTACTTC.

The chain recombines TRBV20-1 with TRBJ1-1, with D perhaps TRBD1 (5 bases). V lost 3 bases to trimming and J lost 2 bases, with 13 bases between them. The CDR3 is 14 amino acids. Germline values: CDR1 DFQATT, CDR2 SNEGSKA (reference sequence). The CDR3 DNA sequence: TGCAGTGCTAGGGGGCGGTGGGAAAACACTGAAGCTTTCTTT. It codes for CSARGRWENTEAFF.

The chain employs TRBV12-3 or TRBV12-4 and TRBJ2-5; 7 positions match TRBD1. Trimming took 4 bases from V and 0 from J; bases not matched to a gene: 8. The CDR3 contains 16 residues. CDR3 in DNA: TGTGCCAGCAGTTCCTGGACAGGATCTGACCAAGAGACCCAGTACTTC. Its translation: CASSSWTGSDQETQYF.

As concerns this clonotype: A read error may produce the germline difference seen at one junction end. V and J are TRBV7-2 and TRBJ2-7; D assignment may be TRBD1 or TRBD2 (5 bases each). This CDR3 region has 15 residues. The germline V gene has CDR1 SGHTA and CDR2 FQGNSA. The DNA for the CDR3 is TGTGCCGGCAGCTCCCCGGGACGGTCCTCCGACGAGCAGTACTTC. Protein sequence: CAGSSPGRSSDEQYF.